This T cell receptor beta chain was sequenced in a study of technical replicates of blood from a handful of donors (dated by TCRdb to 2017 to 2019). Trimmed from V: 0 bases; trimmed from J: 0 bases; junction bases lacking a gene match: 0. The CDR3 has 14 amino acids, counting the end cysteine and phenylalanine. Only the CDR3 DNA is retained, 42 bases long and in frame from the first base. Sequences SGHRS (CDR1) and YFSETQ (CDR2) are obtained from the germline V gene. Libraries were prepared through the immunoSEQ multiplex PCR assay. TCRdb took over this immuneACCESS table, retaining in-frame rearrangements with V and J assigned. Such tables are incomplete; in checked studies, under half of the missing clones stem from an unresolved V gene, and the remainder is unexplained. In all, the sample holds tens of thousands of clones, and 90% to 95% of those were seen once. The top ten constitute under 0.3% of the sample.

Turning to this clone: The antigen it binds to is not known. Nothing much larger sits one base from this clone, and base qualities are not available.

This TCR was recovered from a human donor in good health. Input material: T cells isolated from PBMCs. This chain is built from TRBV5-1 and TRBJ2-7; a stretch of 7 junction bases matches TRBD1. At the DNA level, the sequence is TGCGCCAGCAGCTTGGGGGACAGCTCCTACGAGCAGTACTTC. Its product reads: CASSLGDSSYEQYF.